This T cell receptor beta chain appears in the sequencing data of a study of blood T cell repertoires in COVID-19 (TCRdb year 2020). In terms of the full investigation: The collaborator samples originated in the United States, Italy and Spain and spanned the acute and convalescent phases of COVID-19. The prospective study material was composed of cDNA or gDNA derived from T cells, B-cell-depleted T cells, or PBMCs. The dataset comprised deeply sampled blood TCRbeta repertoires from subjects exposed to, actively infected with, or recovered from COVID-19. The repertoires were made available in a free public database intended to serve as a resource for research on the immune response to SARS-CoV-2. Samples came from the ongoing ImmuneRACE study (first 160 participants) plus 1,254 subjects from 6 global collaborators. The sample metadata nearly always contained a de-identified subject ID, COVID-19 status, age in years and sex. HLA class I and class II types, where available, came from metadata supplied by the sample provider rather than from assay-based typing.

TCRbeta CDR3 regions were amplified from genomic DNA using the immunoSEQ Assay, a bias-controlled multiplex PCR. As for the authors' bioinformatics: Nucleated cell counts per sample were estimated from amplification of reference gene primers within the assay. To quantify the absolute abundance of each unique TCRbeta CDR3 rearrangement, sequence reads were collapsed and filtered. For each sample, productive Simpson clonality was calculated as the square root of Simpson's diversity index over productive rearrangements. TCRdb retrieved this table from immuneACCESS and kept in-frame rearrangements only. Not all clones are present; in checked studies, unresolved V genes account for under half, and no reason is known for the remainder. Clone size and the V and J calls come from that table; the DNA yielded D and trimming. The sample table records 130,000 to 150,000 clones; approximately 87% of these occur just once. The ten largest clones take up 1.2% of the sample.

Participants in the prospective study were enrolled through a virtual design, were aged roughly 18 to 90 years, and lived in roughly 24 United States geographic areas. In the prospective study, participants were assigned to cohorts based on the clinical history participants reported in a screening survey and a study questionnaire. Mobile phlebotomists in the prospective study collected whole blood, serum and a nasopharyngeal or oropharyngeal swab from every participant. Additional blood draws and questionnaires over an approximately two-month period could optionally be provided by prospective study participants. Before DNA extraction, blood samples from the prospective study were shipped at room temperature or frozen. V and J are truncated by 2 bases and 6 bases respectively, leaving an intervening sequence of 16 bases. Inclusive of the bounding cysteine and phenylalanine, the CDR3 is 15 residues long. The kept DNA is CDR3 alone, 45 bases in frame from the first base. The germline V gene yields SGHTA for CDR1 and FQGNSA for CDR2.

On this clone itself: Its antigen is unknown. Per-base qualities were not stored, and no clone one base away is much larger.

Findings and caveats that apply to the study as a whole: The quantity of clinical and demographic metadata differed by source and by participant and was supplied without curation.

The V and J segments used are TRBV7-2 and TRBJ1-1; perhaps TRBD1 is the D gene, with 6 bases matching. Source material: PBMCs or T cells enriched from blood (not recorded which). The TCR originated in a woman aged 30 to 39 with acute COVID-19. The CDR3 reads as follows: CASSLPVSGVAEAFF. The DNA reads TGTGCCAGCAGCTTACCGGTTTCAGGGGTTGCTGAAGCTTTCTTT.